Sequencing of this T cell receptor (beta chain) was carried out in a study of human T cells and chemical hapten exposure. On the study more broadly: The study lasted roughly 26 weeks, and patients were dosed weekly with diphenylcyclopropenone on the scalp throughout.

TCRdb ran MiXCR on the RACE reads and lists one entry per CDR3 protein. The profile shows some 380,000 distinct CDR3 sequences, 4.8% of them singletons. This clonotype came up many times. Its specificity is not known. Germline V gene sequence: CDR1 MGHDK, CDR2 SYGVNS. There are 14 residues in the CDR3. Trimming pared 2 bases from V and 8 bases from J, leaving 15 bases between. The time point was: patch test 1, 2 weeks after DPC sensitization. Treatment indicated: therapeutic diphenylcyclopropenone sensitization with weekly scalp DPC. Extraction yielded total RNA from whole blood (unfractionated). Whole-study results and caveats: Because they had alopecia, donors may respond immunologically unlike healthy people.

This receptor was taken from a woman in her forties or fifties with alopecia areata. Some clones in this sample may be carry-over from other donors' samples. The specimen was whole blood, collected in connection with sensitization to the hapten diphenylcyclopropenone (DPC). The V gene is TRBV25-1, the J gene TRBJ1-2; tentatively, D is TRBD1 (5 bases). The DNA for the CDR3 is TGTGCCAGCAGTGAAGTTTATGCAGGGAAAGGCTACACCTTC. Amino acids: CASSEVYAGKGYTF.